This T cell receptor beta chain originates from a study of blood T cell repertoires in COVID-19 (dated by TCRdb to 2018 to 2021). In terms of the full investigation: The collaborator samples originated in the United States, Italy and Spain and spanned the acute and convalescent phases of COVID-19. A freely available public database, intended as a resource for researchers studying the immune response to SARS-CoV-2, is where the repertoires were released. A de-identified subject ID, COVID-19 status, age in years and sex were almost always included in the sample metadata. Subjects who had been exposed to COVID-19, were actively infected with it, or had recovered from it provided the deeply sampled blood TCRbeta repertoires that made up the dataset. Where available, HLA class I and class II types were obtained from metadata supplied by the sample provider rather than from assay-based typing. Samples were obtained from the ongoing ImmuneRACE study (first 160 participants) and from 1,254 subjects provided by 6 global collaborators. The prospective study material was composed of cDNA or gDNA derived from T cells, B-cell-depleted T cells, or PBMCs. Overall study outcomes, separate from this receptor: The quantity of clinical and demographic metadata differed by source and by participant and was supplied without curation.

Samples from volunteer blood donors who had recovered from COVID-19 were contributed by a second Seattle source. Whole blood was collected in K2EDTA tubes by collaborating institutions according to the institutions' own protocols. For TCRbeta analysis, collaborator samples were shipped as frozen whole blood, as isolated PBMCs, or as DNA extracted from either sample type. The immunoSEQ Assay, a bias-controlled multiplex PCR, was used to amplify TCRbeta CDR3 regions from genomic DNA. The authors' pipeline ran thus. The number of nucleated cells in each sample was estimated from the amplification of reference gene primers within the assay. Sequence reads were collapsed and filtered to measure the absolute abundance of every unique TCRbeta CDR3 rearrangement. For each sample, productive Simpson clonality was calculated as the square root of Simpson's diversity index over productive rearrangements. TCRdb re-hosts the immuneACCESS table, in-frame sequences only. Its copies lack some clones; in the studies checked, an unresolved V gene accounts for under half of them, and the cause for the rest is not known. V, J and clone size were drawn from that table, and D and trimming were deduced from the DNA. For this sample the table gives approximately 150,000 clones, of which around 83% were detected only once. Together, the top ten hold roughly 19% of the sample.

With regard to this clone: Its antigen is unknown. No much larger clone exists at a distance of one base, and base qualities are not known.

The receptor was isolated from an older woman who had recovered from COVID-19. Sequenced: peripheral blood.

The CDR3: CASTRQGDIQYF. The DNA sequence is given as TGTGCCAGCACTCGGCAGGGGGACATTCAGTACTTC. Recombination linked TRBV2 to TRBJ2-4, with 7 bases aligning to TRBD1. Unmatched junction bases come to 5, with V trimmed by 7 bases and J by 8 bases. The CDR1 and CDR2 encoded by the germline V gene are SNHLY and FYNNEI. The CDR3 goes from the cysteine to the phenylalanine over 12 residues. Of all the DNA, just the CDR3 is kept, 36 bases in frame from base 1.